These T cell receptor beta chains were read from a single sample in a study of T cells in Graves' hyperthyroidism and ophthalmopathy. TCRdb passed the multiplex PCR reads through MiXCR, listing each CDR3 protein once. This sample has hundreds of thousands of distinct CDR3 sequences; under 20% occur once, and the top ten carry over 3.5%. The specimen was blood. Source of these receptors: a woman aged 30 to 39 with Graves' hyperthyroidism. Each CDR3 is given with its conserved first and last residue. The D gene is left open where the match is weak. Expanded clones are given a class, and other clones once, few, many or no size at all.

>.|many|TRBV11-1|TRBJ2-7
TGTGCCAGCAGCTTTGACAGCGGCGGCTACGAGCAGTACTTC
CASSFDSGGYEQYF
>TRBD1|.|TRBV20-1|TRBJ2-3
TGCAGTGCTAGTAAGGGGGCGCTCGCAGATACGCAGTATTTT
CSASKGALADTQYF
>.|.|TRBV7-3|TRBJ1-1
TGTGCCAGCAGCTTAAGTGTGGGGGGTCTCACTGAAGCTTTCTTT
CASSLSVGGLTEAFF
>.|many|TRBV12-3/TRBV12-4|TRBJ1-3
TGTGCCAGCAGTTTAGAAGGAGGGTACGGAAACACCATATATTTT
CASSLEGGYGNTIYF
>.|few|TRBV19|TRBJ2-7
TGTGCCAGTAGTATCCGAGGGGGGATTGTCTACGAGCAGTACTTC
CASSIRGGIVYEQYF
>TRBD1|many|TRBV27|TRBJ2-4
TGTGCCAGCAGTTCCTCCACAGGGGGCATTCAGTACTTC
CASSSSTGGIQYF
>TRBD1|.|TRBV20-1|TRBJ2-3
TGCAGTGCTAGAAGTGGACAGGGCATTAGGACAGATACGCAGTATTTT
CSARSGQGIRTDTQYF
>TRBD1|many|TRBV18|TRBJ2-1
TGTGCCAGCTCACCACTTGGACAGGGCAATGAGCAGTTCTTC
CASSPLGQGNEQFF
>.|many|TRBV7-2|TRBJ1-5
TGTGCCAGCAGCCAGGACAGAACGGGCAATCAGCCCCAGCATTTT
CASSQDRTGNQPQHF
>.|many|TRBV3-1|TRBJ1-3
TGTGCCAGCAGCCGCGGGGACACCATATATTTT
CASSRGDTIYF
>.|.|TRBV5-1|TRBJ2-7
TGCGCCAGCAGACCACAGAGCTCCTACGAGCAGTACTTC
CASRPQSSYEQYF
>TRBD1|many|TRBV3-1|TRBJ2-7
TGTGCCAGCAGCCGCACCGGGACAGGGGTCGACGAGCAGTACTTC
CASSRTGTGVDEQYF
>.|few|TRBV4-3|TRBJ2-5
TGCGCCAGCAGCCAGGGGGCTTCAATCCAAGAGACCCAGTACTTC
CASSQGASIQETQYF
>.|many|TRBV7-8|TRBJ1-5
TGTGCCAGCAGCTTATACAGGGACAATCAGCCCCAGCATTTT
CASSLYRDNQPQHF
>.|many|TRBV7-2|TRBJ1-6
TGTGCCAGCAGCTTAGTTTCAGGATCACCCCTCCACTTT
CASSLVSGSPLHF
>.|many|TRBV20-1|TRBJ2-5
TGCAGTGCTAGCCGTAGCGGCCGAGGGGAGACCCAGTACTTC
CSASRSGRGETQYF
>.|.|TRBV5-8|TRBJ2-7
TGTGCCAGCAGCTTCCGGTCTCACAGCTACGAGCAGTACTTC
CASSFRSHSYEQYF
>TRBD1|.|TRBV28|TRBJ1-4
TGTGCCAGCAGTTTCTCTGGGACAGCCACAAATGAAAAACTGTTTTTT
CASSFSGTATNEKLFF
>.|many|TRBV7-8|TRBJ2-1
TGTGCTGAAACTGCCAGCGTAGCCTACAATGAGCAGTTCTTC
CAETASVAYNEQFF
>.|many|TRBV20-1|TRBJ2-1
TGCAGTGCTAGAGTGAGGGGGGCCGGCTCCTACAATGAGCAGTTCTTC
CSARVRGAGSYNEQFF
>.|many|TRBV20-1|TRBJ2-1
TGCAGTGCTAGAGTGGGGCTCAATGAGCAGTTCTTC
CSARVGLNEQFF
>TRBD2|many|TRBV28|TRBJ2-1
TGTGCCAGCAGTCACCTACTAGCGTTGAGCTCCTACAATGAGCAGTTCTTC
CASSHLLALSSYNEQFF
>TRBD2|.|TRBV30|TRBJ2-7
TGTGCCTGGAGTGTAGGTAGCGGGAGTCTCGAGCAGTACTTC
CAWSVGSGSLEQYF
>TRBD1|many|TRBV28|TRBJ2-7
TGTGCCACCCAGGGACAGGGAAACAGCGAGCAGTACTTC
CATQGQGNSEQYF
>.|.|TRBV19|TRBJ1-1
TGTGCCAGTAGCGCCGGGACAATGCGGACTGAAGCTTTCTTT
CASSAGTMRTEAFF
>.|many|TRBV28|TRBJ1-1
TGTGCCAGCAGTTTTGTAACGACAGATCGCATGAACACTGAAGCTTTCTTT
CASSFVTTDRMNTEAFF
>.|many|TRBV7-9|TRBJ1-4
TGTGCCAGCAGCTTAGTAGGGGGGAACGAAAAACTGTTTTTT
CASSLVGGNEKLFF
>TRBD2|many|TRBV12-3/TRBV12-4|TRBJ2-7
TGTGCCAGCAGCCGTACTAGCGGGCCTCCCTACGAGCAGTACTTC
CASSRTSGPPYEQYF
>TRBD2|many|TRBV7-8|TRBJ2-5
TGTGCCAGCAGCCCTCCTACCGCGGGAGGAGGTCAAGAGACCCAGTACTTC
CASSPPTAGGGQETQYF
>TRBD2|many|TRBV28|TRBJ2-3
TGTGCCAGCAGTTTTAGGCGGGAGTCGTACCGCGCAGATACGCAGTATTTT
CASSFRRESYRADTQYF
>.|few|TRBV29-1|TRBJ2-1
TGCAGCGTTGAAGTCGTTCGGGGTCACTCCTACAATGAGCAGTTCTTC
CSVEVVRGHSYNEQFF